This T cell receptor beta chain originates from a study of blood T cell repertoires in COVID-19. At the level of the study: Acute-phase and convalescent COVID-19 samples originated in the United States, Italy and Spain. PBMCs, B-cell-depleted T cells, or T cells provided the cDNA or gDNA that made up the material.

Sequencing was performed with immunoSEQ multiplex PCR; in TCRdb, only in-frame clones are kept and a portion is missing. The data hold roughly 73,000 clones, with around 82% observed a single time. Germline V gene data show CDR1 as LNHDA and CDR2 as SQIVND (reference sequence). This CDR3 has 14 residues. Trimming left V 6 bases short and J 0 bases short, with 11 bases between. The chain joins TRBV19 to TRBJ1-1; D perhaps matches TRBD1 (5 bases). This TCR came from a human donor in a cohort sampled during active COVID-19. The sample taken for sequencing was peripheral blood. The CDR3 here is CASSLGAMNTEAFF. In nucleotides, the CDR3 is TGTGCCAGTAGCCTAGGGGCGATGAACACTGAAGCTTTCTTT. Full variable domain (rest looked up from reference TRBV19 and TRBJ1-1): DGGITQSPKYLFRKEGQNVTLSCEQNLNHDAMYWYRQDPGQGLRLIYYSQIVNDFQKGDIAEGYSVSREKKESFPLTVTSAQKNPTAFYLCASSLGAMNTEAFFGQGTRLTVV.